A selection of T cell receptor beta chains follows, all from one sample in a study of vaccination effects on CD4 cells after COVID-19. Their recognized antigens are unknown. Produced via immunoSEQ multiplex PCR; TCRdb's table is partial and in-frame only. The sample has approximately 26,000 clones, about 79% seen once. Sample: CD4+ T cells from PBMCs cultured with SARS-CoV-2 spike peptides, taken after COVID-19 vaccination. All receptors come from a human donor who received a COVID-19 vaccine. Some clones in this sample may be carry-over from other donors' samples. Both conserved end residues are part of each CDR3. D genes are given only for firm matches. Rows give clone size only sometimes, using once, few, many, or a class for an expanded clone.

>TRBD1|NA|TRBV10-3|TRBJ1-5
TGTGCCATCAGTGGACAGGGGAGCAATCAGCCCCAGCATTTT
CAISGQGSNQPQHF
>NA|few|TRBV6-1|TRBJ1-5
TGTGCCAGCAGTGAAGACAGGGCTGGAAATCAGCCCCAGCATTTT
CASSEDRAGNQPQHF
>NA|NA|TRBV2|TRBJ2-1
TGTGCCAGCAGTGAACGGGAGGGGACAGCCTTGAATGAGCAGTTCTTC
CASSEREGTALNEQFF
>NA|NA|TRBV21-1|TRBJ2-5
TGTGCCAGCAGCAAAGTCCCGGGCTCCGAAGAGACCCAGTACTTC
CASSKVPGSEETQYF
>TRBD1|once|TRBV19|TRBJ1-2
TGTGCCACTACCGGACAGGGCCATGGCTACACCTTC
CATTGQGHGYTF
>NA|NA|TRBV6-6|TRBJ2-3
TGTGCCAGCAGTACCCCCGCGGGCACAGATACGCAGTATTTT
CASSTPAGTDTQYF
>NA|NA|TRBV10-3|TRBJ2-3
TGTGCCATCAGTCCTAGCACAGATACGCAGTATTTT
CAISPSTDTQYF
>NA|NA|TRBV4-1|TRBJ1-4
TGCGCCAGCAGCCAAGCCGAGGCTGCGGATGAAAAACTGTTTTTT
CASSQAEAADEKLFF
>TRBD2|NA|TRBV6-2/TRBV6-3|TRBJ2-7
TGTGCCAGCAGTTACTACTCGACGGGACTAGCGGGACGCGAGCAGTACTTC
CASSYYSTGLAGREQYF
>NA|NA|TRBV4-1|TRBJ2-3
TGCGCCAGCAGCCCCGGACTACTTAGCACAGATACGCAGTATTTT
CASSPGLLSTDTQYF
>NA|few|TRBV7-9|TRBJ1-2
TGTGCCAGCAGCTCAGCGGTGGGGGGCTACACCTTC
CASSSAVGGYTF
>NA|NA|TRBV5-1|TRBJ1-1
TGCGCCAGCAGCACTATACAGGGACTGAACACTGAAGCTTTCTTT
CASSTIQGLNTEAFF
>TRBD1|NA|TRBV9|TRBJ2-1
TGTGCCAGCAGCGTAGCTACTTGGGACAGGGGGCGGACTGAGCAGTTCTTC
CASSVATWDRGRTEQFF
>NA|NA|TRBV18|TRBJ2-2
TGTGCCAGCTCACCCCCAGTCCTCGGTGGCACCGGGGAGCTGTTTTTT
CASSPPVLGGTGELFF
>NA|once|TRBV20-1|TRBJ2-3
TGCAGTGCTGCCCGGGGGGATACGCAGTATTTT
CSAARGDTQYF
>NA|few|TRBV12-3/TRBV12-4|TRBJ1-5
TGTGCCAGCAGTTTAGGTAGCAATCAGCCCCAGCATTTT
CASSLGSNQPQHF
>TRBD1|NA|TRBV6-5|TRBJ1-6
TGTGCCAGCAGCTCGACAGGGAGGAATTCACCCCTCCACTTT
CASSSTGRNSPLHF
>NA|NA|TRBV9|TRBJ1-4
TGTGCCAGCAGCGTAGCCCCTACGGCCGGCGAAAAACTGTTTTTT
CASSVAPTAGEKLFF